Below are 29 T cell receptor beta chains sequenced from a single sample in a study of cytomegalovirus exposure and HLA in healthy donors listed by TCRdb under 2017. The library was produced with the immunoSEQ multiplex PCR assay. For the multiplex PCR, a mixture combining 60 forward primers for TCR Vbeta segments and 13 reverse primers for TCR Jbeta segments was used. Here the immuneACCESS table is served through TCRdb, limited to in-frame sequences with V and J called. Missing clones are a known gap in these copies; in checked studies unresolved V genes cover under half, and the rest lacks a known reason. This sample comprises over 100,000 clones, approximately 75% of them detected only once. 1.1% of the sample is taken by the ten largest. The sequencing input was PBMCs. All receptors derive from a male donor in good health and CMV-seronegative.

The CDR3 sequence: CASSLLTGATGELFF. The CDR3 nucleotides are TGTGCCAGCAGCTTATTAACAGGGGCCACCGGGGAGCTGTTTTTT. V is TRBV7-3 and J is TRBJ2-2, with 7 bases identical to TRBD1. Germline V CDR1 and CDR2: SGHTA, FQGTGA. The CDR3 consists of 15 residues. Trimming removed 2 bases from V and 4 bases from J; junction bases left unmatched: 4.

The J gene is TRBJ2-7, the V gene TRBV6-6; 9 bases fit TRBD1. Trimming took 6 bases from V and 5 from J; bases not matched to a gene: 14. Germline loops: CDR1 MNHNY, CDR2 SVGAGI (reference sequence). The CDR3 extends over 16 amino acids. The CDR3 loop reads CASRPHPGQGTHEQYF. CDR3 bases: TGTGCCAGCAGACCCCACCCGGGACAGGGTACCCACGAGCAGTACTTC.

The CDR3 region is CASSLGNRGNTEAFF. CDR3 sequence (DNA): TGCGCCAGCAGCTTGGGGAACAGGGGGAACACTGAAGCTTTCTTT. V is TRBV5-1 and J is TRBJ1-1, with TRBD1 matching over 7 bases. The CDR3 is made up of 15 amino acids. Germline CDR1 SGHRS, CDR2 YFSETQ. Trimming cost V 0 bases and J 1 base; bases outside gene matches: 3.

The chain employs TRBV29-1 and TRBJ2-2, with TRBD2 matching 8 bases. Losses at the gene ends were 4 bases for V and 5 bases for J; bases not matched to a gene: 6. Looked up from germline, CDR1 is SQVTM and CDR2 is ANQGSEA. CDR3 length: 14 residues. The CDR3 sequence: CSVGSGAGTGELFF. The DNA of the CDR3 is TGCAGCGTTGGTAGCGGGGCGGGAACCGGGGAGCTGTTTTTT.

The chain uses TRBV7-8 and TRBJ1-6; 9 bases line up with TRBD1. This CDR3 comprises 15 residues. J gave up 7 bases and V 5 bases, and 6 bases lay outside the gene matches. CDR1 is SGHVS, CDR2 FQNEAQ, per germline. CDR3 residues: CASSQDRGSNSPLHF. For the CDR3, the DNA is TGTGCCAGCAGCCAAGACAGGGGGTCAAATTCACCCCTCCACTTT. The full variable domain, in which reference TRBV7-8 and TRBJ1-6 provide the parts outside the CDR3, is GAGVSQSPRYKVAKRGQDVALRCDPISGHVSLFWYQQALGQGPEFLTYFQNEAQLDKSGLPSDRFFAERPEGSVSTLKIQRTQQEDSAVYLCASSQDRGSNSPLHFGNGTRLTVT.

This chain connects TRBV13 to TRBJ1-3; the match to TRBD1 covers 8 bases. The junction had 11 bases not matched to a gene; V was cut back by 9 bases and J by 4 bases. The CDR3 has 15 residues. Germline assignment: CDR1 PRHDT and CDR2 FYEKMQ (reference sequence). CDR3 region: CASGQGPAGGNTIYF. The CDR3 nucleotides are TGTGCCAGTGGACAGGGCCCTGCTGGCGGAAACACCATATATTTT. Full variable domain (missing parts from reference TRBV13 and TRBJ1-3): AAGVIQSPRHLIKEKRETATLKCYPIPRHDTVYWYQQGPGQDPQFLISFYEKMQSDKGSIPDRFSAQQFSDYHSELNMSSLELGDSALYFCASGQGPAGGNTIYFGEGSWLTVV.

This clone was observed once. The chain employs TRBV9 and TRBJ1-4; D is undetermined. Deletions cut 0 bases from V and 0 bases from J, with 9 bases between. Germline V gives CDR1 SGDLS, CDR2 YYNGEE. The CDR3 contains 16 residues. The CDR3: CASSVGNIATNEKLFF. As DNA, the CDR3 is TGTGCCAGCAGCGTAGGTAACATTGCAACTAATGAAAAACTGTTTTTT. The entire variable domain, with the rest obtained from reference TRBV9 and TRBJ1-4, is as follows: DSGVTQTPKHLITATGQRVTLRCSPRSGDLSVYWYQQSLDQGLQFLIQYYNGEERAKGNILERFSAQQFPDLHSELNLSSLELGDSALYFCASSVGNIATNEKLFFGSGTQLSVL.

The chain is built from TRBV9 and TRBJ2-3, with 7 bases aligning to TRBD1. The CDR3 contains 17 residues. Germline CDR1 is SGDLS and CDR2 is YYNGEE. The V and J ends lost 0 bases and 3 bases, in that order; junction bases with no gene match: 10. The CDR3 loop is CASSVEGTAVTTDTQYF. CDR3 bases: TGTGCCAGCAGCGTAGAGGGGACAGCGGTAACTACAGATACGCAGTATTTT.

This clone was recorded a few times. V and J are TRBV6-5 and TRBJ1-1, with D perhaps TRBD1 (6 bases). CDR1 MNHEY and CDR2 SVGAGI come from the germline V gene. V shed 0 bases and J shed 1 base, with 12 bases lying between them. CDR3 length: 16 amino acids. The CDR3 DNA sequence: TGTGCCAGCAGTTACTCGAGGGCAGGGGAGAACACTGAAGCTTTCTTT. This translates into CASSYSRAGENTEAFF.

This chain uses TRBV4-3 with TRBJ1-2; TRBD1 matches at 10 bases. CDR1 LGHNA and CDR2 YSLEER come from the germline V gene. This CDR3 region has 15 residues. V dropped 3 bases and J dropped 3; count of bases not matched to a gene: 4. CDR3 bases: TGCGCCAGCAGCCACTCGGACAGGGGGTACTATGGCTACACCTTC. Encoded protein: CASSHSDRGYYGYTF.

V usage is TRBV5-6 and J usage is TRBJ2-7; a weak D match, TRBD1 (7 bases). Germline V gene lookup returns CDR1 SGHDT and CDR2 YYEEEE. Trimming cost V 6 bases and J 2 bases, with 18 bases left between them. This CDR3 spans 15 amino acids. Written as DNA, the CDR3 is TGTGCCAGCATAGGGGGCTCCGGAGGGACCTACGAGCAGTACTTC. It codes for CASIGGSGGTYEQYF.

This chain joins TRBV5-8 and TRBJ2-1; possible D gene TRBD1, 6 bases. The germline V gene encodes CDR1 SGHTS and CDR2 YDEGEE. The CDR3 covers 15 residues. V lost 0 bases, J lost 8 bases, and 15 bases lay in between. CDR3 protein: CASSLGQVEVHEQFF. The CDR3 bases are TGTGCCAGCAGCTTGGGACAGGTTGAAGTCCATGAGCAGTTCTTC.

Concerning this clone itself: Other DNA variants within this sample encode the same CDR3. The rearrangement uses TRBV5-1 and TRBJ2-6, with a possible D match to TRBD1 (6 bases). Trimming took 3 bases from V and 0 from J, leaving 10 bases between them. Germline assignment: CDR1 SGHRS and CDR2 YFSETQ. The CDR3 sequence is 16 residues long. The chain's CDR3 is CASSSQGGSGANVLTF. The CDR3 nucleotides are TGCGCCAGCAGCTCACAGGGCGGCTCTGGGGCCAACGTCCTGACTTTC.

The gene calls are TRBV30 and TRBJ2-2; TRBD2 matches at 7 bases. V shed 3 bases, J shed 7 bases, and the junction held 11 bases outside the gene matches. Per the germline V gene, CDR1 is GTSNPN and CDR2 is SVGIG (reference sequence). This CDR3 comprises 15 residues. CDR3 residues: CAWSPGRGIDGELFF. The CDR3, as DNA: TGTGCCTGGAGCCCTGGGAGGGGAATAGACGGGGAGCTGTTTTTT.

This sequence joins TRBV7-2 and TRBJ1-1; D is perhaps TRBD1 (6 bases). The CDR3 sequence is 12 residues long. Germline lookup yields CDR1 SGHTA and CDR2 FQGNSA. Trimming stripped 5 bases from V and 11 bases from J, with 15 bases between. Written as DNA, the CDR3 is TGTGCCAGCAGCCTGGGGGGGCCGGCGGCTTTCTTT. It translates to CASSLGGPAAFF.

This chain uses TRBV7-2 with TRBJ2-3; perhaps TRBD1 as D (6 bases). This CDR3 comprises 14 residues. Trimming removed 5 bases at V and 9 bases at J, with 18 bases between. In germline, CDR1 is SGHTA, CDR2 FQGNSA. CDR3 in DNA: TGTGCCAGCAGCCTAGGAAACAGGGTTGCCACGCAGTATTTT. Residues: CASSLGNRVATQYF.

The chain combines TRBV27 with TRBJ2-1; 7 bases fit TRBD2. The CDR3 length is 15 residues. The J segment lost 3 bases and the V segment lost 6 bases, leaving 8 bases of the junction unmatched. Germline-derived CDR1 and CDR2 are MNHEY and SMNVEV (reference sequence). The CDR3 DNA sequence: TGTGCCAGCAGGACCGGGGGGAGGAGCTACAATGAGCAGTTCTTC. This gives the protein CASRTGGRSYNEQFF.

This clone was seen a few times. The V gene is TRBV19, the J gene TRBJ1-1; D is perhaps TRBD1 (5 bases). The CDR3 consists of 14 residues. The germline V gene has CDR1 LNHDA and CDR2 SQIVND (reference sequence). The germline V and J ends were trimmed by 8 bases and 1 base, with 14 bases remaining between them. For the CDR3, the DNA is TGTGCCAGTGATCAGGGAAGGAGGAACACTGAAGCTTTCTTT. Protein product: CASDQGRRNTEAFF.

The chain employs TRBV4-3 and TRBJ1-2; 9 bases are shared with TRBD1. This CDR3 comprises 15 residues. Losses at the gene ends were 1 base for V and 5 bases for J; bases not matched to a gene: 5. Germline loops: CDR1 LGHNA, CDR2 YSLEER. CDR3 sequence: CASSQGAQGAYGYTF. CDR3 DNA sequence: TGCGCCAGCAGCCAAGGAGCACAGGGGGCGTATGGCTACACCTTC.

The chain has TRBV9 and TRBJ2-1; D is perhaps TRBD2 (5 bases). Per germline, CDR1 SGDLS and CDR2 YYNGEE. The CDR3 is 15 amino acids. Trimming shortened V by 0 bases and J by 2 bases, and 9 bases separated the two germline ends. The CDR3 reads CASSVDGSPYNEQFF. The CDR3 bases are TGTGCCAGCAGCGTAGATGGGAGTCCCTACAATGAGCAGTTCTTC.

This chain connects TRBV19 to TRBJ1-2; 9 positions match TRBD1. Germline trimming cut 1 base from V and 2 bases from J; bases unmatched to any gene: 5. The CDR3 runs 16 residues. Germline V lookup: CDR1 LNHDA, CDR2 SQIVND (reference sequence). CDR3 sequence reads: CASSIALGTGNYGYTF. The CDR3 nucleotides read TGTGCCAGTAGTATAGCCTTGGGGACAGGGAACTATGGCTACACCTTC.

This chain uses TRBV6-6 with TRBJ2-3, with 9 nucleotides matching TRBD1. Germline V gives CDR1 MNHNY, CDR2 SVGAGI (reference sequence). J gave up 7 bases and V 4 bases, and 9 bases lay outside the gene matches. The CDR3 spans 15 residues. The CDR3 DNA follows: TGTGCCAGCAGTTCCCTGGGACAGGGATCGAATACGCAGTATTTT. This sequence encodes CASSSLGQGSNTQYF.

The chain uses TRBV10-3 and TRBJ1-2, with 7 bases fitting TRBD1. The CDR3 consists of 13 residues. The V gene's germline CDR1 is ENHRY and CDR2 SYGVKD. V shed 5 bases, J shed 4 bases, and the junction held 4 bases outside the gene matches. Here the CDR3 reads CAISQGDRYGYTF. The DNA for the CDR3 is TGTGCCATCAGTCAGGGGGACCGCTATGGCTACACCTTC.

The chain employs TRBV6-1 and TRBJ1-5; maybe TRBD1 (6 bases). CDR3 length equals 14 residues. Germline CDR1 is MNHNS and CDR2 is SASEGT. The V and J ends lost 5 bases and 7 bases respectively, with 15 bases between them. Here the CDR3 reads CASSQTGLEQPQHF. The DNA of the CDR3 is TGTGCCAGCAGTCAAACAGGGTTGGAACAGCCCCAGCATTTT.

The table lists this clone with a few counts. The chain employs TRBV18 and TRBJ1-1; D not certain. CDR3 length: 12 amino acids. CDR1 is KGHSH and CDR2 is LQKENI in the germline V gene. With 4 bases removed from V and 6 bases from J, the gap between germline ends came to 9 bases. The CDR3 bases are TGTGCCAGCTCACAATCGGGGTCTGAAGCTTTCTTT. It is translated as CASSQSGSEAFF. Based on the CDR3 plus reference TRBV18 and TRBJ1-1, the full variable domain is NAGVMQNPRHLVRRRGQEARLRCSPMKGHSHVYWYRQLPEEGLKFMVYLQKENIIDESGMPKERFSAEFPKEGPSILRIQQVVRGDSAAYFCASSQSGSEAFFGQGTRLTVV.

This chain uses TRBV6-5 with TRBJ1-2; a weak D match, TRBD1 (6 bases). Germline V lookup: CDR1 MNHEY, CDR2 SVGAGI. This CDR3 has 16 residues. V gave up 2 bases and J gave up 3 bases, with 16 bases separating them. CDR3 protein: CASSYRPLQGDYGYTF. In nucleotides, the CDR3 is TGTGCCAGCAGTTACAGACCTTTACAGGGAGACTATGGCTACACCTTC.

The chain has TRBV4-3 and TRBJ2-1, with D tentatively TRBD1 (6 bases). The germline V gene has CDR1 LGHNA and CDR2 YSLEER. The germline V and J ends were trimmed by 3 bases and 7 bases, with 13 bases remaining between them. CDR3 size: 14 residues. The chain's CDR3 is CASSQRGSWNEQFF. The CDR3 nucleotides are TGCGCCAGCAGCCAGAGGGGGTCGTGGAATGAGCAGTTCTTC.

The chain carries TRBV7-9 and TRBJ1-1; D is uncertain. CDR1 and CDR2 (germline): SEHNR, FQNEAQ (reference sequence). The V end was cut by 2 bases, the J end by 10 bases, with 11 bases between. CDR3 length: 12 residues. The DNA for the CDR3 is TGTGCCAGCAGCTTAACCCAGGTGGGAGCTTTCTTT. The encoded protein is CASSLTQVGAFF.

The rearrangement uses TRBV5-1 and TRBJ2-5, with D possibly being TRBD2 (5 bases). With 0 bases removed from V and 5 bases from J, the gap between germline ends came to 11 bases. Germline V CDR1 and CDR2: SGHRS, YFSETQ. The CDR3 is 14 residues long. The CDR3 spells CASSLGLSGETQYF. CDR3 DNA: TGCGCCAGCAGCTTGGGACTATCGGGGGAGACCCAGTACTTC.